The rows below give T cell receptor beta chains drawn from one sample of a study of blood T cell repertoires in COVID-19. Produced via immunoSEQ multiplex PCR; TCRdb's table is partial and in-frame only. The top ten hold less than 25% of the sample, which has roughly 170,000 clones, about 90% seen once. Material: peripheral blood. Receptors were obtained from a man between 65 and 85 years old with active or convalescent COVID-19. Both conserved end residues are part of each CDR3.

j_call	v_call	cdr3_aa
TRBJ2-7	TRBV10-3	CAISDPGKGNGEQYF
TRBJ2-1	TRBV19	CASTQTGTSGYNEQFF
TRBJ1-2	TRBV4-3	CASSQDTLTYGYTF
TRBJ2-5	TRBV5-4	CASSLERGTSQETQYF
TRBJ1-1	TRBV28	CASSISGGRNTEAFF
TRBJ1-4	TRBV2	CASSGDSSLEKLFF
TRBJ1-4	TRBV2	CASSPDRGQGEKLFF
TRBJ1-2	TRBV5-8	CASSPLTEDYGYTF
TRBJ1-1	TRBV6-6	CASRYTDRGNTEAFF
TRBJ1-5	TRBV19	CASSIEGRQPQHF
TRBJ1-4	TRBV28	CASSLLGTGGINEKLFF
TRBJ1-2	TRBV6-5	CASSYNRFYGYTF
TRBJ1-6	TRBV30	CAWSSSGPLHF
TRBJ1-4	TRBV4-3	CASSLRRRRGSNEKLFF
TRBJ2-1	TRBV24-1	CATSDATSGGWNEQFF
TRBJ1-2	TRBV11-2	CASSLDRGRGYTF
TRBJ2-7	TRBV5-4	CASSSTSGFFYEQYF
TRBJ2-1	TRBV28	CASSLARGLAGNEQFF
TRBJ2-5	TRBV12-3/TRBV12-4	CASSSSGIKTQYF